This is a list of T cell receptor beta chains from one sample in a study of vaccination effects on CD4 cells after COVID-19. Assay: immunoSEQ multiplex PCR; the TCRdb copy retains only in-frame clones and omits some. The data show around 28,000 clones, with approximately 80% seen just once and 15% to 20% held by the top ten. No antigen has been assigned to these receptors. This sample comprised CD4+ T cells from PBMCs cultured with HCoV-NL63 spike peptides, obtained before COVID-19 vaccination. The receptor source for this set is a human donor who had a prior SARS-CoV-2 infection. The CDR3 runs from the conserved cysteine through the conserved F or W. The D gene is left open where the match is weak. Where a row states a size, it is once, few, many or the class of an expanded clone; other rows omit it.

V: TRBV5-1
J: TRBJ2-5
D: .
size: .
DNA: TGCGCCAGCAGCTTGGATCCCTGGGACCAGTACTTC
CDR3: CASSLDPWDQYF

V: TRBV5-1
J: TRBJ1-1
D: .
size: .
DNA: TGCGCCAGCAGCTTGAAACAGGAGAACACTGAAGCTTTCTTT
CDR3: CASSLKQENTEAFF

V: TRBV3-1/TRBV3-2
J: TRBJ2-5
D: TRBD2
size: .
DNA: TGTGCCAGCAGCCGACTAGCGGGATTGGGGGAGACCCAGTACTTC
CDR3: CASSRLAGLGETQYF

V: TRBV2
J: TRBJ2-2
D: .
size: few
DNA: TGTGCCAGCAGCGTAGCCCCTCGAGGGCGGTCACCCTCTCCTAACACCGGGGAGCTGTTTTTT
CDR3: CASSVAPRGRSPSPNTGELFF

V: TRBV13
J: TRBJ2-1
D: .
size: few
DNA: TGTGCCAGCAGCTTAGGGTTCTGGGACACTAGATCCTACAATGAGCAGTTCTTC
CDR3: CASSLGFWDTRSYNEQFF

V: TRBV11-3
J: TRBJ2-2
D: .
size: .
DNA: TGTGCCAGCAGCCGCGACCGGACTACCGGGGAGCTGTTTTTT
CDR3: CASSRDRTTGELFF

V: TRBV30
J: TRBJ1-2
D: .
size: .
DNA: TGTGCCTGGAGTGTACTGACCTTAGGGGCTTATGGCTACACCTTC
CDR3: CAWSVLTLGAYGYTF

V: TRBV7-9
J: TRBJ2-7
D: .
size: few
DNA: TGTGCCAGCAGCCTTAACATTCCAGGGGGGGAGCAGTACTTC
CDR3: CASSLNIPGGEQYF

V: TRBV7-9
J: TRBJ2-2
D: .
size: once
DNA: TGTGCCAGCAGGGGACTCCAGAACACCGGGGAGCTGTTTTTT
CDR3: CASRGLQNTGELFF

V: TRBV9
J: TRBJ2-5
D: TRBD2
size: .
DNA: TGTGCCAGCAGCCAAGGGGTAGCGGGAGTTGCAGAGACCCAGTACTTC
CDR3: CASSQGVAGVAETQYF

V: TRBV5-4
J: TRBJ1-2
D: .
size: .
DNA: TGTGCCAGCAGCTTGCACAGCAGGAGCTATGGCTACACCTTC
CDR3: CASSLHSRSYGYTF

V: TRBV11-3
J: TRBJ2-1
D: .
size: .
DNA: TGTGCCAGCAGCTCTGGAATTTACAATGAGCAGTTCTTC
CDR3: CASSSGIYNEQFF

V: TRBV30
J: TRBJ1-6
D: .
size: .
DNA: TGTGCCTGGAGCGGGGCCCTCGGTTCACCCCTCCACTTT
CDR3: CAWSGALGSPLHF

V: TRBV7-3
J: TRBJ2-4
D: .
size: .
DNA: TGTGCCAGCAGCTTACGGAGGGGGCCCAGAAACATTCAGTACTTC
CDR3: CASSLRRGPRNIQYF

V: TRBV28
J: TRBJ2-7
D: TRBD2
size: .
DNA: TGTGCCAGCAGCCAACTAGCGGGGGGAGCCTACGAGCAGTACTTC
CDR3: CASSQLAGGAYEQYF

V: TRBV6-2/TRBV6-3
J: TRBJ2-7
D: TRBD2
size: .
DNA: TGTGCCAGCACCCCTCAGATACGGCTAGCGGGTGTCTACGAGCAGTACTTC
CDR3: CASTPQIRLAGVYEQYF

V: TRBV7-3
J: TRBJ2-7
D: TRBD1
size: .
DNA: TGTGCCAGCAGCCGATCAGGGGGCTTCTTCTCCTACGAGCAGTACTTC
CDR3: CASSRSGGFFSYEQYF

V: TRBV10-3
J: TRBJ2-1
D: TRBD2
size: .
DNA: TGTGCCATCAGTGGGACTAGCGGGGCCCCGAGCTCCTACAATGAGCAGTTCTTC
CDR3: CAISGTSGAPSSYNEQFF

V: TRBV30
J: TRBJ1-5
D: .
size: once
DNA: TGTGCCTGGAGTCCGCCGGGACTCGAGGACAATCAGCCCCAGCATTTT
CDR3: CAWSPPGLEDNQPQHF

V: TRBV12-3/TRBV12-4
J: TRBJ1-1
D: .
size: .
DNA: TGTGCCAGCAGAGTCAACAGGGAAACTGAAGCTTTCTTT
CDR3: CASRVNRETEAFF

V: TRBV7-9
J: TRBJ2-1
D: .
size: .
DNA: TGTGCCAGCACCCCCTCCGGGCTCGCGGGCAATGAGCAGTTCTTC
CDR3: CASTPSGLAGNEQFF

V: TRBV6-5
J: TRBJ1-3
D: .
size: .
DNA: TGTGCCAGCAGTTACTCATGGGTGAGCTCTGGAAACACCATATATTTT
CDR3: CASSYSWVSSGNTIYF

V: TRBV4-3
J: TRBJ2-1
D: .
size: .
DNA: TGCGCCAGCAGCCATGACACCAGCTCCTACAATGAGCAGTTCTTC
CDR3: CASSHDTSSYNEQFF

V: TRBV2
J: TRBJ2-1
D: .
size: .
DNA: TGTGCCAGCAGTGAAGCAAGGCAGCAGGATGAGCAGTTCTTC
CDR3: CASSEARQQDEQFF

V: TRBV10-3
J: TRBJ2-5
D: TRBD2
size: .
DNA: TGTGCCATCAGTGAGTTTATAGCGGGGGGGCCAGAGACCCAGTACTTC
CDR3: CAISEFIAGGPETQYF

V: TRBV7-2
J: TRBJ2-3
D: TRBD2
size: .
DNA: TGTGCCAGCAGCGACACTAGCGGACCGCCCACAGATACGCAGTATTTT
CDR3: CASSDTSGPPTDTQYF

V: TRBV5-4
J: TRBJ1-1
D: .
size: .
DNA: TGTGCCAGCAGCTCGCAATTAACCACAGACCCCCGCACTGAAGCTTTCTTT
CDR3: CASSSQLTTDPRTEAFF

V: TRBV6-5
J: TRBJ1-4
D: .
size: once
DNA: TGTGCCAGCAGTTCCTCAGGGGTTTCACGAGAAAAACTGTTTTTT
CDR3: CASSSSGVSREKLFF

V: TRBV15
J: TRBJ2-7
D: TRBD1
size: .
DNA: TGTGCCACCAGCTCGGGACAGGAGGGTCCTCACGAGCAGTACTTC
CDR3: CATSSGQEGPHEQYF

V: TRBV6-5
J: TRBJ2-1
D: .
size: .
DNA: TGTGCCAGCAGGAAGACAGTGAATGAGCAGTTCTTC
CDR3: CASRKTVNEQFF

V: TRBV6-5
J: TRBJ1-1
D: .
size: .
DNA: TGTGCCAGCAGCTTTGGGGGGGTGACTGAAGCTTTCTTT
CDR3: CASSFGGVTEAFF

V: TRBV6-1
J: TRBJ1-2
D: .
size: .
DNA: TGTGCCAGCAGTGAACCGGGACACACCCCAGGAGGCTATGGCTACACCTTC
CDR3: CASSEPGHTPGGYGYTF

V: TRBV19
J: TRBJ2-3
D: .
size: once
DNA: TGTGCCAGTAGTATTTTCGTTCGATGGAGCGCAGATACGCAGTATTTT
CDR3: CASSIFVRWSADTQYF

V: TRBV4-2
J: TRBJ2-5
D: TRBD2
size: .
DNA: TGTGCCAGCAGCCAAGATTTTTTACGGGGGGGAGGGGAGACCCAGTACTTC
CDR3: CASSQDFLRGGGETQYF

V: TRBV7-2
J: TRBJ1-1
D: .
size: .
DNA: TGTGCCAGCAGCTTAGCGCGGCGGGACACTGAAGCTTTCTTT
CDR3: CASSLARRDTEAFF

V: TRBV7-8
J: TRBJ2-7
D: TRBD2
size: once
DNA: TGTGCCAGCGGTCGGACTAGCGGCTCCTACGAGCAGTACTTC
CDR3: CASGRTSGSYEQYF

V: TRBV29-1
J: TRBJ2-3
D: .
size: once
DNA: TGCAGCGTTGGCACAGATACGCAGTATTTT
CDR3: CSVGTDTQYF

V: TRBV7-3
J: TRBJ1-2
D: .
size: .
DNA: TGTGCCAGCAGCCAGCAACCGAACTATGGCTACACCTTC
CDR3: CASSQQPNYGYTF

V: TRBV7-9
J: TRBJ2-1
D: .
size: .
DNA: TGTGCCAGCAGCGAAAGAGGGGGTTCCTACAATGAGCAGTTCTTC
CDR3: CASSERGGSYNEQFF

V: TRBV4-3
J: TRBJ2-3
D: TRBD2
size: .
DNA: TGCGCCAGCAGCCAAGACCTAGCGGGAGTCAGAACAGATACGCAGTATTTT
CDR3: CASSQDLAGVRTDTQYF

V: TRBV5-4
J: TRBJ2-7
D: .
size: .
DNA: TGTGCCAGCAGCCCAAGGGGGGGGCTTGACGAGCAGTACTTC
CDR3: CASSPRGGLDEQYF

V: TRBV6-2/TRBV6-3
J: TRBJ2-7
D: TRBD2
size: .
DNA: TGTGCCAGCAGTTACTACCGGGGGGACGAGCAGTACTTC
CDR3: CASSYYRGDEQYF

V: TRBV30
J: TRBJ2-3
D: TRBD2
size: .
DNA: TGTGCCTGGAGTTCTAGCGGACGAGATACGCAGTATTTT
CDR3: CAWSSSGRDTQYF

V: TRBV4-3
J: TRBJ1-2
D: .
size: .
DNA: TGCGCCAGCAGCCAAGATCCTGCAGGGAGTGATGTCTATGGCTACACCTTC
CDR3: CASSQDPAGSDVYGYTF

V: TRBV28
J: TRBJ1-2
D: .
size: .
DNA: TGTGCCAGCCGTACGCCGGGGTGGTTCACCAACTATGGCTACACCTTC
CDR3: CASRTPGWFTNYGYTF

V: TRBV19
J: TRBJ1-1
D: TRBD1
size: .
DNA: TGTGCCAGCTCGACAGGGGTTAAAGCTTTCTTT
CDR3: CASSTGVKAFF

V: TRBV7-9
J: TRBJ2-7
D: .
size: .
DNA: TGTGCCAGCAGCTTAGGTCGTACAGCTACGAAGGAGCAGTACTTC
CDR3: CASSLGRTATKEQYF

V: TRBV7-2
J: TRBJ1-1
D: TRBD1
size: .
DNA: TGTGCCAGCAGCTTATACAGGGGACGGAGCACTGAAGCTTTCTTT
CDR3: CASSLYRGRSTEAFF